This T cell receptor (beta chain) was obtained from a study of CD8 T cells in ankylosing spondylitis. Via MiXCR, TCRdb re-called the 5' RACE reads, giving one row per CDR3 protein. The repertoire holds 300,000 to 350,000 distinct CDR3 sequences, with 14% to 15% as singletons. A few counts support this clonotype. The CDR3 loop spans 13 amino acids. From germline, CDR1 is SGHTA and CDR2 FQGNSA. Trimming removed 5 bases from V and 3 bases from J, with 10 bases in between. Sequencing was done on a sample of blood, either unsorted or a sorted T cell fraction (not recorded which). The TCR originated in a male donor with ankylosing spondylitis or in good health (not recorded which). The chain is built from TRBV7-2 and TRBJ1-2; possibly TRBD1 for D (5 bases). CDR3 region: CASSRGVDYGYTF. In nucleotides, the CDR3 is TGTGCCAGCAGCCGGGGGGTTGACTATGGCTACACCTTC.